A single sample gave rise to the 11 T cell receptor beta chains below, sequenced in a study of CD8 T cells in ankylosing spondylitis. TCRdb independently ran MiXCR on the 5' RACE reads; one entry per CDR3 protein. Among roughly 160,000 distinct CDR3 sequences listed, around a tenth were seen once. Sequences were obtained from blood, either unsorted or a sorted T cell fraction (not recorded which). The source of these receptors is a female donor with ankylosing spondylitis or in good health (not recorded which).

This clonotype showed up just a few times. DNA for the CDR3: TGTGCCAGCAGCGACGCCAGGGGCCGTAGCTCCTACGAGCAGTACTTC. Translation: CASSDARGRSSYEQYF. The rearrangement joins TRBV7-9 to TRBJ2-7; maybe TRBD1 (6 bases). The CDR3 totals 16 residues. V shed 5 bases and J shed 0 bases, with 17 bases lying between them. CDR1 and CDR2 from the germline V gene are SEHNR and FQNEAQ (reference sequence). Based on the CDR3 plus reference TRBV7-9 and TRBJ2-7, the full variable domain is DTGVSQNPRHKITKRGQNVTFRCDPISEHNRLYWYRQTLGQGPEFLTYFQNEAQLEKSRLLSDRFSAERPKGSFSTLEIQRTEQGDSAMYLCASSDARGRSSYEQYFGPGTRLTVT.

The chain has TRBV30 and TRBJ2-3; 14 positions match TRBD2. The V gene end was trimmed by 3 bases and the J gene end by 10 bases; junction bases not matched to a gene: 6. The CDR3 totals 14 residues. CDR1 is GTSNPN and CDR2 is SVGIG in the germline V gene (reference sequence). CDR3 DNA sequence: TGTGCCTGGAGCCCCGGACTAGCGGGGGGAGCGCAGTATTTT. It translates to CAWSPGLAGGAQYF.

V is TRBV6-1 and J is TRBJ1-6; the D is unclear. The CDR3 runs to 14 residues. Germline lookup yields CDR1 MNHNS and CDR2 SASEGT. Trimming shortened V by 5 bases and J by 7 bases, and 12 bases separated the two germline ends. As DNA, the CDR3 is TGTGCCAGCAGTCCCGGCTCGGGGAATTCACCCCTCCACTTT. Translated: CASSPGSGNSPLHF.

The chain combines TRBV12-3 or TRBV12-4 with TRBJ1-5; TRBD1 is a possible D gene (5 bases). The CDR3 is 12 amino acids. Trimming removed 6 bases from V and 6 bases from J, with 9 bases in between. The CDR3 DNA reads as TGTGCCAGCAGCTCAGGGCGTCAGCCCCAGCATTTT. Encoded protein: CASSSGRQPQHF.

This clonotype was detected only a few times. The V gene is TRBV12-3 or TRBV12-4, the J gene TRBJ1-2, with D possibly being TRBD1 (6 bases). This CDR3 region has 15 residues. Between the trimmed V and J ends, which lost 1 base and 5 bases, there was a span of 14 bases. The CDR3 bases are TGTGCCAGCAGTTTAGGGACAGCGAAGAAGTATGGCTACACCTTC. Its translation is CASSLGTAKKYGYTF.

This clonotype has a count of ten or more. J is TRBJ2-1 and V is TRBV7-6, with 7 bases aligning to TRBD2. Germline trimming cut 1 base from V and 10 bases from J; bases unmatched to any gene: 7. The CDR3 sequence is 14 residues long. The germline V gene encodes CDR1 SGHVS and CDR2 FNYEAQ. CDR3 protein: CASSLGTSILEQFF. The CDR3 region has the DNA TGTGCCAGCAGCTTAGGGACTAGTATTTTGGAGCAGTTCTTC.

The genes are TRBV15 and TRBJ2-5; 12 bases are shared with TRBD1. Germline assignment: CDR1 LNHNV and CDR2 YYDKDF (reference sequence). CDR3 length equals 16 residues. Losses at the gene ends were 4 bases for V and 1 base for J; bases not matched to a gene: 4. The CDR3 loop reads CATSNPGQGAQETQYF. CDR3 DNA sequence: TGTGCCACCAGCAATCCGGGACAGGGGGCCCAAGAGACCCAGTACTTC. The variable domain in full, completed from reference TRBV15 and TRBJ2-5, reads DAMVIQNPRYQVTQFGKPVTLSCSQTLNHNVMYWYQQKSSQAPKLLFHYYDKDFNNEADTPDNFQSRRPNTSFCFLDIRSPGLGDTAMYLCATSNPGQGAQETQYFGPGTRLLVL.

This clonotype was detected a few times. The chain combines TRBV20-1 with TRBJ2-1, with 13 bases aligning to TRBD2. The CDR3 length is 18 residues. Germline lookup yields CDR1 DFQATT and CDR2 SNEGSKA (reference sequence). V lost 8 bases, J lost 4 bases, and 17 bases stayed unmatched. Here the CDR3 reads CSPHGRLAGGSPYNEQFF. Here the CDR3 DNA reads TGCAGTCCACACGGCCGACTAGCGGGAGGATCCCCTTACAATGAGCAGTTCTTC.

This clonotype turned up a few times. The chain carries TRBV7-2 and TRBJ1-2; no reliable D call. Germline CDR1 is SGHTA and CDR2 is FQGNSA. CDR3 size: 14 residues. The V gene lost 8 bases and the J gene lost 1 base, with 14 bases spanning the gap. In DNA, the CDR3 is TGTGCCAGCTCTTCCCCCGCACTTAACTATGGCTACACCTTC. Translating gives CASSSPALNYGYTF.

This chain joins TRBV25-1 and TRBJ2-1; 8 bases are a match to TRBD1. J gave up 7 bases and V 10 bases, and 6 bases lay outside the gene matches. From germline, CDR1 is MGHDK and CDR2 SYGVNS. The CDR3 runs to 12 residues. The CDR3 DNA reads TGTGCCACCAATACAGGGGGGAATGAGCAGTTCTTC. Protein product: CATNTGGNEQFF. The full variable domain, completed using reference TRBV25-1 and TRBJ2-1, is EADIYQTPRYLVIGTGKKITLECSQTMGHDKMYWYQQDPGMELHLIHYSYGVNSTEKGDLSSESTVSRIRTEHFPLTLESARPSHTSQYLCATNTGGNEQFFGPGTRLTVL.

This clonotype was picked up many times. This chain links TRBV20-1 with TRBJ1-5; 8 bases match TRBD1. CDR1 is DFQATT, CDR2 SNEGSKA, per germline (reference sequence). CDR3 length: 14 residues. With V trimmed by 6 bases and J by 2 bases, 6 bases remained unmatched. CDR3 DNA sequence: TGCAGTGCAGGACAGGGATCGGGCAATCAGCCCCAGCATTTT. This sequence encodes CSAGQGSGNQPQHF.